This T cell receptor beta chain was identified during a study of blood T cell repertoires in COVID-19. At the level of the study: Whether acute or convalescent, the COVID-19 samples came from the United States, Italy and Spain.

The CDR3 is 16 amino acids. J lost 7 bases, V lost 0 bases, and 10 bases had no gene match. Germline CDR1 and CDR2: MNHEY and SVGEGT. This table comes from immunoSEQ multiplex PCR, and its TCRdb copy is limited to in-frame clones, with some not included. The sample comprises about 180,000 clones, around 83% of which are singletons, and about 1.6% rests with the top ten. The J gene is TRBJ1-1, the V gene TRBV6-2 or TRBV6-3, with 8 bases lining up with TRBD1. Sequences were obtained from peripheral blood. The TCR sequence derives from a human donor in a cohort sampled during active COVID-19. CDR3 region: CASSYSPDRVSYEAFF. The CDR3 DNA follows: TGTGCCAGCAGTTACTCCCCGGACAGGGTGTCGTATGAAGCTTTCTTT.